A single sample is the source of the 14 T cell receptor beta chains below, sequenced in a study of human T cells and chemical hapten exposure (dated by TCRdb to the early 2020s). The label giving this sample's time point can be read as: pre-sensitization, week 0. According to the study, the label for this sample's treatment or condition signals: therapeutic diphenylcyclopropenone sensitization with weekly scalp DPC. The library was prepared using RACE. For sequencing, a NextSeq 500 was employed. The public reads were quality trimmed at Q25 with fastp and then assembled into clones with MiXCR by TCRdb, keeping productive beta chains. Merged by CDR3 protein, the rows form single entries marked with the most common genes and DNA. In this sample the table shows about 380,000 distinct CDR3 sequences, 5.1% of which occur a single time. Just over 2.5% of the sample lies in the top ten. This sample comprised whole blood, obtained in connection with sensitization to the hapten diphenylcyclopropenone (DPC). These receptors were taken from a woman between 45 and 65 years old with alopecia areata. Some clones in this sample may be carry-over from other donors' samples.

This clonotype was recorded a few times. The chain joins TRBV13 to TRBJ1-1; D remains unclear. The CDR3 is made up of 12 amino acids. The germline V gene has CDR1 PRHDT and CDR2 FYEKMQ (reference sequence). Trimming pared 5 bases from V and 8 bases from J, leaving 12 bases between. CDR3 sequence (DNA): TGTGCCAGCAGCCGAGCCAGGCAGGAAGCTTTCTTT. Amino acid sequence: CASSRARQEAFF. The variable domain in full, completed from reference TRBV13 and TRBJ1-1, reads AAGVIQSPRHLIKEKRETATLKCYPIPRHDTVYWYQQGPGQDPQFLISFYEKMQSDKGSIPDRFSAQQFSDYHSELNMSSLELGDSALYFCASSRARQEAFFGQGTRLTVV.

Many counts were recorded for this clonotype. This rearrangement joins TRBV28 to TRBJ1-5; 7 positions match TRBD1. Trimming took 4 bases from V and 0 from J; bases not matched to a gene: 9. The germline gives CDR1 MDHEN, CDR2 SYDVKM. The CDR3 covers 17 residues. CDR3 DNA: TGTGCCAGCAGTTCCCCCGAGGGGGCGCTTAGCAATCAGCCCCAGCATTTT. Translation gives CASSSPEGALSNQPQHF.

The CDR3 is CASSLDRGSEQYF. The CDR3 DNA follows: TGTGCCAGCAGCTTAGACAGGGGGAGTGAGCAGTACTTC. The chain has TRBV7-3 and TRBJ2-7; TRBD1 aligns across 9 bases. V trimming: 2 bases; J trimming: 7 bases; junction bases outside the gene matches: 3. CDR3 size: 13 residues. In germline, CDR1 is SGHTA, CDR2 FQGTGA.

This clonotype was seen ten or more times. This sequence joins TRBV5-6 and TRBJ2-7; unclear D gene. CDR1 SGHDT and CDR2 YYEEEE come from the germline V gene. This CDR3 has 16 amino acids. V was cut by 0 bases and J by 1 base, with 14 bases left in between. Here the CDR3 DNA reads TGTGCCAGCAGCTTGGAGGCAGTAACGACATCCTACGAGCAGTACTTC. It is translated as CASSLEAVTTSYEQYF.

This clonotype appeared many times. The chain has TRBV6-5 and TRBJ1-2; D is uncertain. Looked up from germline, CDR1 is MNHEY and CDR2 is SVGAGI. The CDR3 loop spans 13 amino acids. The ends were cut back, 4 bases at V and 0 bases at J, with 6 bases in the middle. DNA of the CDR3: TGTGCCAGCAGTTCCACAGCTAACTATGGCTACACCTTC. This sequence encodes CASSSTANYGYTF.

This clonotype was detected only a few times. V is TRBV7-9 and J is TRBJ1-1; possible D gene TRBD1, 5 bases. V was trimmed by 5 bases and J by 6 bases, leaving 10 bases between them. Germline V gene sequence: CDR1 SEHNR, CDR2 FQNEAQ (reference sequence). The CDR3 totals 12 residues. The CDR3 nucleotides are TGTGCCAGCAGCCATGACAGCCCTGAAGCTTTCTTT. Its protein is CASSHDSPEAFF. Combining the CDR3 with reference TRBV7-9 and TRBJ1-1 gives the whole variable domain DTGVSQNPRHKITKRGQNVTFRCDPISEHNRLYWYRQTLGQGPEFLTYFQNEAQLEKSRLLSDRFSAERPKGSFSTLEIQRTEQGDSAMYLCASSHDSPEAFFGQGTRLTVV.

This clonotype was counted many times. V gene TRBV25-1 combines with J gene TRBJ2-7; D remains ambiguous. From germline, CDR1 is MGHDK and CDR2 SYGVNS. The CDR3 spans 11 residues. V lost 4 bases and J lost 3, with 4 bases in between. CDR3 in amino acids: CASSGFYEQYF. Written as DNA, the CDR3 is TGTGCCAGCAGTGGGTTCTACGAGCAGTACTTC.

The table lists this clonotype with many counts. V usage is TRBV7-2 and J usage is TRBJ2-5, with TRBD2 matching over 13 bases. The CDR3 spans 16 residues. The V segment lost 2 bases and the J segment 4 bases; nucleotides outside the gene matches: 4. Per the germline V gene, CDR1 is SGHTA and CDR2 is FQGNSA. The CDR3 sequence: CASSLRGLAGPETQYF. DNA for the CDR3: TGTGCCAGCAGCTTAAGGGGACTAGCGGGGCCAGAGACCCAGTACTTC.

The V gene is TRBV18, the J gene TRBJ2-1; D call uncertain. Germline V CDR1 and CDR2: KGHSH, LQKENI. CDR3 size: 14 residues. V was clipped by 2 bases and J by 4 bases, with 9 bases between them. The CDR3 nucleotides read TGTGCCAGCTCACCAAGGCGTACATACAATGAGCAGTTCTTC. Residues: CASSPRRTYNEQFF. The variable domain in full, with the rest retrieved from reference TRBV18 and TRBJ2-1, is NAGVMQNPRHLVRRRGQEARLRCSPMKGHSHVYWYRQLPEEGLKFMVYLQKENIIDESGMPKERFSAEFPKEGPSILRIQQVVRGDSAAYFCASSPRRTYNEQFFGPGTRLTVL.

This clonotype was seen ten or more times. The CDR3: CSGNRGANYGYTF. For the CDR3, the DNA is TGCAGCGGGAACAGGGGAGCTAACTATGGCTACACCTTC. This chain links TRBV29-1 with TRBJ1-2; 7 bases are shared with TRBD1. The length of the CDR3 is 13 residues. Looked up from germline, CDR1 is SQVTM and CDR2 is ANQGSEA. V lost 7 bases to trimming and J lost 0 bases; unmatched junction nucleotides: 5.

The CDR3 sequence: CSARPGIREKLFF. In nucleotides, the CDR3 is TGCAGTGCTAGACCGGGCATTAGAGAAAAACTGTTTTTT. This chain joins TRBV20-1 and TRBJ1-4; D gene ambiguous. V dropped 2 bases and J dropped 8 bases, with 12 bases sitting between them. This CDR3 is 13 amino acids long. CDR1 and CDR2 from the germline V gene are DFQATT and SNEGSKA (reference sequence).

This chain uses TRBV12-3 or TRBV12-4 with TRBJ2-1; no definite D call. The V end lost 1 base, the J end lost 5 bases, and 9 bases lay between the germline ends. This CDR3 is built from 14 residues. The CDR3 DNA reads TGTGCCAGCAGTTTAGTACCGGGTAACAATGAGCAGTTCTTC. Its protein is CASSLVPGNNEQFF.

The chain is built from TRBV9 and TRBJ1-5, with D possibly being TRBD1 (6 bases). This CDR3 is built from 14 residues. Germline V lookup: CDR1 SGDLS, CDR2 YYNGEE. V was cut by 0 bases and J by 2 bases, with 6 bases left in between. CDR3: CASSVEGGNQPQHF. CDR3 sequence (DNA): TGTGCCAGCAGCGTAGAGGGGGGCAATCAGCCCCAGCATTTT.

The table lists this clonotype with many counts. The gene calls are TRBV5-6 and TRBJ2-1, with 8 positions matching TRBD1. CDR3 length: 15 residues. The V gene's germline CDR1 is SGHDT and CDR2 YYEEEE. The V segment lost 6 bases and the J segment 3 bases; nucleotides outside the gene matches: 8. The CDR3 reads CASTKQGVNYNEQFF. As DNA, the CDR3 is TGTGCCAGCACTAAACAGGGGGTAAACTACAATGAGCAGTTCTTC.